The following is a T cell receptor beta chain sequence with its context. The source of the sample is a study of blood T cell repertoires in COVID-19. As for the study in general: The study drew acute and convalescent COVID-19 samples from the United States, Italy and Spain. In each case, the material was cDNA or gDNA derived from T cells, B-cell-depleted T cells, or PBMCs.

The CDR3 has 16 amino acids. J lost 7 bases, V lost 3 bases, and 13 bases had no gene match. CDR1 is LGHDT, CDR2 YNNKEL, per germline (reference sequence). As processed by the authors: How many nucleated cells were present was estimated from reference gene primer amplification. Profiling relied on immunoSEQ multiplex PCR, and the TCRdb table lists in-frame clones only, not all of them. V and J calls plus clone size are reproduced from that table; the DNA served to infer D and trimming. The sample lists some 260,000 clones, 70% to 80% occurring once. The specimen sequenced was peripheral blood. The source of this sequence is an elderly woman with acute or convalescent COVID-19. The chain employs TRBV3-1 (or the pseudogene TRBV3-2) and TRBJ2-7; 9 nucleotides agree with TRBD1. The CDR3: CASSHRSTGGSREQYF. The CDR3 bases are TGTGCCAGCAGCCACAGATCGACAGGGGGGTCTCGTGAGCAGTACTTC.